This T cell receptor beta chain was retrieved from a study of early T cells in non-severe SARS-CoV-2 infection. Study background: Unpaired chains resulted from sequencing bulk RNA of unsorted whole blood. Findings of the study overall: CD4 and private specificities were missed by VDJdb matching, which favored anti-spike CD8 responses.

Germline V CDR1 and CDR2: MDHEN, SYDVKM. V was cut by 8 bases and J by 4 bases, with 20 bases left in between. CDR3 length: 16 residues. This clonotype was counted only a few times. Its antigen is undetermined. Individual cDNA molecules received unique molecular identifiers during library preparation. TCRdb reprocessed the 5' RACE reads via MiXCR and lists one record per CDR3 protein. In the table there are 98,000 or so distinct CDR3 sequences, roughly 9.6% of which are singletons. This receptor was taken from an adult who was a healthcare worker with PCR-confirmed SARS-CoV-2 infection or an uninfected control (not recorded which). The V gene is TRBV28, the J gene TRBJ2-2; a weak D match, TRBD2 (5 bases). Sequenced input: whole blood. The CDR3, as DNA: TGTGCCAGCTTACCCCAAGGCGGGTGGGGCACCGGGGAGCTGTTTTTT. It yields the protein CASLPQGGWGTGELFF.